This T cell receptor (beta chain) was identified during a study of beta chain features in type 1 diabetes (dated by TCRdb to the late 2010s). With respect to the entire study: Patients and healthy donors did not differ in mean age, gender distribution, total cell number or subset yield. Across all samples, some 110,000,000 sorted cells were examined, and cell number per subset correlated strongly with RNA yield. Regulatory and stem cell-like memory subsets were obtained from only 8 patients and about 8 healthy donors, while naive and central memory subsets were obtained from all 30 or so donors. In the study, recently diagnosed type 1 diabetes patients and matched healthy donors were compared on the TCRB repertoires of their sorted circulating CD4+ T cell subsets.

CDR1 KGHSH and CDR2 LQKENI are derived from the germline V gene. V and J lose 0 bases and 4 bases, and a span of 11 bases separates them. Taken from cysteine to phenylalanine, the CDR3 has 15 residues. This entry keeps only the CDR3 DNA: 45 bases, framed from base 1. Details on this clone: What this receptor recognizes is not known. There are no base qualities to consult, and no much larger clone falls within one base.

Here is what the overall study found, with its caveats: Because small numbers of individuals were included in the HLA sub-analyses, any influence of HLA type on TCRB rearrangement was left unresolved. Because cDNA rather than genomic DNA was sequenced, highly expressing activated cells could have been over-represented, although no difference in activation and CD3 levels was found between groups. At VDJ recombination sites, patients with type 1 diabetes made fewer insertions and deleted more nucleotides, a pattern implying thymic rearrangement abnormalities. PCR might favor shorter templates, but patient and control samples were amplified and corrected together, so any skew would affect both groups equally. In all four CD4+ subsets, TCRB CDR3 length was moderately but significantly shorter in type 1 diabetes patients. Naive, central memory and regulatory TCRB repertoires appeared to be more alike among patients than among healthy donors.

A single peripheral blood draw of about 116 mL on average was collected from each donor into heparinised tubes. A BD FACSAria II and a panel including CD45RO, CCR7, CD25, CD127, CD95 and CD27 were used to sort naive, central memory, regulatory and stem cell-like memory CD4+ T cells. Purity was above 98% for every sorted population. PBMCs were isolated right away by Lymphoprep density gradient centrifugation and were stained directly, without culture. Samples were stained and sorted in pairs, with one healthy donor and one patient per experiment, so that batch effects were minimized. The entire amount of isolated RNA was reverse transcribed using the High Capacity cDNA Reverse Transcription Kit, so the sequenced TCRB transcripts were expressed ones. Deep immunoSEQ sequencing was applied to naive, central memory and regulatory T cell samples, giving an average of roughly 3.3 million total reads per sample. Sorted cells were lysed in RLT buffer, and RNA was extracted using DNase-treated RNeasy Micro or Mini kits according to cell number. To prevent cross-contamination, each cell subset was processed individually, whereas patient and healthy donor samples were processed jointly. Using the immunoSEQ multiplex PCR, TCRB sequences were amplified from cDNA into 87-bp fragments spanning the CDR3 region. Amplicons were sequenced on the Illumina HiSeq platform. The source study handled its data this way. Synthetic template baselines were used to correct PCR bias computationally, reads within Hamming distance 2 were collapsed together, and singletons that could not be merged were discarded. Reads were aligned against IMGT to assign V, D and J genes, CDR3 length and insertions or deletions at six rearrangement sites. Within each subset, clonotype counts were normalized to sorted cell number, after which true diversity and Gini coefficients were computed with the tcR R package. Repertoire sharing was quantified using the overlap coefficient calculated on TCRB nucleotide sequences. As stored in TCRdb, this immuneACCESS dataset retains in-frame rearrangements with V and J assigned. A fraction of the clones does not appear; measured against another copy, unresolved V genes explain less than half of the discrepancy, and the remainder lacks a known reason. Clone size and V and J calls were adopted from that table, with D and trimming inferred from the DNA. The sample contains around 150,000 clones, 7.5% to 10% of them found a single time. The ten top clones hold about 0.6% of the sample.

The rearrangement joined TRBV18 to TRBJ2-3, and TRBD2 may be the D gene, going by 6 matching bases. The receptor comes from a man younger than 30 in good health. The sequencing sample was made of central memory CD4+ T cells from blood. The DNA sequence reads TGTGCCAGCTCACCACCGGGGGGTGAGGCAGATACGCAGTATTTT. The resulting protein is CASSPPGGEADTQYF.